A selection of T cell receptor beta chains follows, all from one sample in a study of OX40 agonist ivuxolimab in advanced cancers. TCRdb's copy holds only in-frame clones and misses some; the assay was immunoSEQ multiplex PCR. The sample lists about 110,000 clones, 80% to 95% occurring once. Sequencing used CD4+ or CD8+ T cells sorted from blood, obtained in a trial of the OX40 agonist ivuxolimab. The receptors derive from an adult with an advanced solid tumor such as melanoma, head and neck, liver or kidney cancer. CDR3s include the opening cysteine and the closing phenylalanine or tryptophan. A D gene is named only where the DNA matches it firmly. Expanded clones are given a class, and other clones once, few, many or no size at all.

CDR3	DNA	size	V	D	J
CASSSNPLTSGKGGTQYF	TGTGCCAGCAGTTCGAACCCTCTGACTAGCGGGAAGGGCGGTACGCAGTATTTT	.	TRBV27	TRBD2	TRBJ2-3
CASSPTGETGNTIYF	TGCGCCAGCAGCCCTACAGGGGAGACTGGAAACACCATATATTTT	.	TRBV5-1	TRBD1	TRBJ1-3
CASSFLGRPYEQYF	TGTGCCAGCAGCTTTTTGGGACGCCCCTACGAGCAGTACTTC	.	TRBV11-3	.	TRBJ2-7
CASSVWERSSYNEQFF	TGTGCCAGCAGCGTGTGGGAGCGGAGCTCCTACAATGAGCAGTTCTTC	.	TRBV9	.	TRBJ2-1
CAWSVGRETQYF	TGTGCCTGGAGTGTGGGGCGAGAGACCCAGTACTTC	.	TRBV30	.	TRBJ2-5
CASSVDSLEQFF	TGTGCCAGCAGCGTAGATTCCCTCGAGCAGTTCTTC	.	TRBV9	.	TRBJ2-1
CATLPGVPTGELFF	TGTGCCACCCTCCCTGGGGTCCCCACCGGGGAGCTGTTTTTT	.	TRBV2	.	TRBJ2-2
CASRREYNEQFF	TGTGCCAGTAGGAGGGAATACAATGAGCAGTTCTTC	.	TRBV19	.	TRBJ2-1
CASSHSTSTNQPQHF	TGTGCCAGCAGCCATAGCACAAGTACCAATCAGCCCCAGCATTTT	.	TRBV4-2	.	TRBJ1-5
CASSSIPGTNHEQYF	TGTGCCAGCAGCTCTATTCCCGGGACTAACCACGAGCAGTACTTC	.	TRBV6-6	TRBD2	TRBJ2-7
CASSSGYQETQYF	TGTGCCAGCAGCTCCGGGTACCAAGAGACCCAGTACTTC	.	TRBV11-1	.	TRBJ2-5
CASSYRQLNQPQHF	TGTGCCAGCAGTTACCGACAGCTCAATCAGCCCCAGCATTTT	.	TRBV5-6	.	TRBJ1-5
CASSIEAGREGLYF	TGCGCCAGCAGCATTGAAGCAGGGCGGGAGGGCCTGTACTTC	.	TRBV5-1	TRBD2	TRBJ2-7
CAGGWDWQYEQYF	TGTGCCGGGGGGTGGGACTGGCAGTACGAGCAGTACTTC	once	TRBV30	.	TRBJ2-7
CASKEREIMETQYF	TGTGCCAGCAAAGAGCGGGAAATTATGGAGACCCAGTACTTC	.	TRBV6-1	TRBD2	TRBJ2-5
CASSDRTSTEAFF	TGCGCCAGCAGTGATAGGACTTCCACTGAAGCTTTCTTT	.	TRBV10-2	.	TRBJ1-1
CASSYTLGQAKYF	TGTGCCAGCAGTTACACCCTAGGACAGGCCAAGTACTTC	.	TRBV6-5	TRBD1	TRBJ2-4
CASKGTDNEKLFF	TGTGCCTCAAAAGGGACGGATAATGAAAAACTGTTTTTT	.	TRBV10-3	.	TRBJ1-4
CASPEAGALPAYEQYF	TGTGCCAGTCCGGAGGCAGGGGCCCTCCCAGCCTACGAGCAGTACTTC	.	TRBV27	.	TRBJ2-7
CASSDSGGYTGELFF	TGTGCCAGCAGTGACTCAGGGGGGTACACCGGGGAGCTGTTTTTT	.	TRBV2	.	TRBJ2-2
CASSLEREGTGELFF	TGCGCCAGCAGCTTGGAGCGAGAAGGCACCGGGGAGCTGTTTTTT	.	TRBV5-1	.	TRBJ2-2
CASSQGGRSGETQYF	TGCGCCAGCAGCCAAGGAGGACGAAGCGGAGAGACCCAGTACTTC	.	TRBV4-1	.	TRBJ2-5
CAISRTAQETQYF	TGTGCCATCAGCCGGACAGCTCAAGAGACCCAGTACTTC	.	TRBV10-3	.	TRBJ2-5
CASSFLGQGSYEQYF	TGTGCCAGCAGCTTTCTCGGACAGGGCTCCTACGAGCAGTACTTC	.	TRBV5-5	TRBD1	TRBJ2-7
CASSSGTNPYEQYF	TGTGCCAGCAGCTCCGGGACTAATCCCTACGAGCAGTACTTC	.	TRBV7-9	TRBD2	TRBJ2-7
CASSESQGEETQYF	TGTGCCAGCAGTGAGTCCCAGGGGGAAGAGACCCAGTACTTC	.	TRBV6-1	TRBD1	TRBJ2-5
CASSREGGTNEKLFF	TGTGCCAGCAGCCGCGAGGGGGGGACTAATGAAAAACTGTTTTTT	.	TRBV11-2	.	TRBJ1-4
CASSYRLSFQFF	TGTGCCAGCAGTTACCGGTTGTCATTTCAGTTTTTT	.	TRBV6-6	.	TRBJ1-4
CASGGGHTTDTQYF	TGTGCCAGCGGTGGGGGACACACCACAGATACGCAGTATTTT	.	TRBV6-1	.	TRBJ2-3
CASSQIAAGAYEQYF	TGTGCCAGCAGTCAGATAGCAGCCGGGGCCTACGAGCAGTACTTC	.	TRBV7-2	.	TRBJ2-7
CASSSRGLPSGNTIYF	TGTGCCAGCAGCTCCCGAGGATTACCCTCTGGAAACACCATATATTTT	.	TRBV13	.	TRBJ1-3
CASSESRPNTGELFF	TGTGCCAGCAGTGAATCCCGGCCAAACACCGGGGAGCTGTTTTTT	.	TRBV2	.	TRBJ2-2
CASSLSGTSNTGELFF	TGTGCCAGCAGCTTGAGTGGGACTTCGAACACCGGGGAGCTGTTTTTT	.	TRBV5-5	.	TRBJ2-2
CASSLTGSGANVLTF	TGTGCCAGCAGCCTAACCGGGTCAGGGGCCAACGTCCTGACTTTC	once	TRBV7-3	.	TRBJ2-6
CASSVGNPYEQYF	TGTGCCAGCAGCGTAGGGAACCCCTACGAGCAGTACTTC	.	TRBV9	.	TRBJ2-7
CASYLTGHEQYF	TGCGCCAGCTATTTGACAGGGCACGAGCAGTACTTC	.	TRBV5-1	TRBD1	TRBJ2-7
CSVDRTENSYNEQFF	TGCAGCGTAGACCGGACAGAGAACTCCTACAATGAGCAGTTCTTC	.	TRBV29-1	.	TRBJ2-1
CASSGGTSGRPTDTQYF	TGTGCCAGCAGCGGCGGGACTAGCGGGAGGCCCACAGATACGCAGTATTTT	.	TRBV5-6	TRBD2	TRBJ2-3
CASSAGGLLETQYF	TGTGCCAGCAGCGCCGGAGGGCTCCTAGAGACCCAGTACTTC	.	TRBV7-2	.	TRBJ2-5
CASSEYRVSGNTIYF	TGTGCCAGCAGTGAATACAGGGTCTCTGGAAACACCATATATTTT	.	TRBV25-1	.	TRBJ1-3
CASSLGPPGAGELFF	TGCGCCAGCAGCCTTGGCCCTCCCGGGGCCGGGGAGCTGTTTTTT	.	TRBV5-1	.	TRBJ2-2
CASSFGGEETQYF	TGTGCCAGCAGCTTCGGAGGAGAAGAGACCCAGTACTTC	.	TRBV5-5	.	TRBJ2-5
CASSIGNSDTQYF	TGTGCCAGTAGTATTGGGAACTCAGATACGCAGTATTTT	.	TRBV19	.	TRBJ2-3
CATSRTTGGYNSPLHF	TGTGCCACCAGCAGAACGACAGGGGGCTATAATTCACCCCTCCACTTT	.	TRBV15	TRBD1	TRBJ1-6
CASSRAFEAFF	TGTGCCAGCAGTCGGGCATTCGAAGCTTTCTTT	.	TRBV6-1	.	TRBJ1-1
CASSEAVASNEQFF	TGTGCCAGCAGTGAAGCGGTAGCTTCCAATGAGCAGTTCTTC	once	TRBV2	.	TRBJ2-1
CASSLTPSNTEAFF	TGTGCCAGCTCACTAACACCCTCGAACACTGAAGCTTTCTTT	.	TRBV18	.	TRBJ1-1
CASSLTSGSSTDTQYF	TGCGCCAGCAGCCTGACTAGCGGGTCTAGCACAGATACGCAGTATTTT	once	TRBV4-1	TRBD2	TRBJ2-3